Included here is one TCR beta chain sequence, with context. Its target is unknown. The length of the CDR3 is 13 residues. V dropped 2 bases and J dropped 5 bases, with 10 bases sitting between them. CDR1 and CDR2 (germline): SGHNT, YENEEA. This sample was included in a study of shared clonotypes between healthy human individuals. Across the whole study: Ranging from 18 to 49 in age, donors were two women and a few men.

Nashville, Tennessee was home to all donors, each a Caucasian adult. Study-wide points: A limitation of the genetic and exposure-history diversity represented arose from few donors.

The assay ran at deep level. Clones were sequenced by immunoSEQ multiplex PCR, and TCRdb holds only the in-frame ones, with some missing. The sample includes nearly 1,000,000 clones, more than 75% of them seen just once. This clonotype was sampled from a man in his late teens or twenties in good health. Material: memory CD4+ T cells sorted from blood. Specified subset: CD45RA-negative fraction. The rearrangement uses TRBV11-3 and TRBJ2-7; perhaps D is TRBD1 or TRBD2 (5 bases each). The CDR3 DNA sequence: TGTGCCAGCAGCTTACGAGGGGTTAACGAGCAGTACTTC. It codes for CASSLRGVNEQYF.